The rows below give T cell receptor beta chains drawn from one sample of a study of beta chain features in type 1 diabetes. Produced via immunoSEQ multiplex PCR; TCRdb's table is partial and in-frame only. The repertoire has 900,000 or so clones, 17% of them found once; the top ten carry 0.02% to 0.025%. Sequenced sample: naive CD4+ T cells from blood. The receptors here all came from a woman under 30 in good health. Both conserved end residues are part of each CDR3. The order of the fields is D gene, clone size, J gene, V gene, CDR3 protein, CDR3 DNA. The D gene is left open where the match is weak. Clone sizes are given selectively: once, few, many, or a class where the clone is expanded.

>TRBD1|-|TRBJ1-1|TRBV29-1
CSVQGGQGVLEAFF
TGCAGCGTGCAGGGGGGACAGGGGGTCCTTGAAGCTTTCTTT
>-|-|TRBJ2-3|TRBV5-6
CASSLAGALSTDTQYF
TGTGCCAGCAGCTTGGCAGGGGCTCTAAGCACAGATACGCAGTATTTT
>TRBD1|-|TRBJ1-4|TRBV6-6
CASSLGQGFEKLFF
TGTGCCAGCAGTTTGGGACAGGGTTTTGAAAAACTGTTTTTT
>TRBD1|few|TRBJ1-2|TRBV7-6
CASSSRKDRGGGYTF
TGTGCCAGCAGCTCTCGAAAAGACAGGGGAGGTGGCTACACCTTC
>-|few|TRBJ1-1|TRBV10-3
CAISEKGRETEAFF
TGTGCCATCAGTGAAAAGGGAAGAGAAACTGAAGCTTTCTTT
>-|-|TRBJ2-1|TRBV7-3
CASSPNSYNEQFF
TGTGCCAGCAGCCCGAACAGCTACAATGAGCAGTTCTTC
>-|few|TRBJ1-1|TRBV19
CASSIQVMNTEAFF
TGTGCCAGTAGTATCCAGGTCATGAACACTGAAGCTTTCTTT
>-|few|TRBJ1-5|TRBV28
CASRISNQPQHF
TGTGCCAGCAGGATAAGCAATCAGCCCCAGCATTTT
>-|-|TRBJ2-5|TRBV6-5
CASSYSHGGMGETQYF
TGTGCCAGCAGTTACTCTCACGGGGGCATGGGGGAGACCCAGTACTTC
>-|-|TRBJ2-2|TRBV6-5
CASSRSLVTTGELFF
TGTGCCAGCAGTCGAAGCTTAGTCACGACCGGGGAGCTGTTTTTT
>-|-|TRBJ2-5|TRBV14
CASSQGRDGSTEYF
TGTGCCAGCAGCCAAGGGAGGGATGGCTCCACGGAGTACTTC
>TRBD2|few|TRBJ2-1|TRBV6-5
CASSYSRLAGLNEQFF
TGTGCCAGCAGTTACTCGCGGCTAGCGGGATTGAATGAGCAGTTCTTC
>TRBD2|few|TRBJ2-7|TRBV4-2
CASSQEPAGGVEQYF
TGTGCCAGCAGCCAAGAACCAGCGGGAGGAGTAGAGCAGTACTTC
>TRBD2|few|TRBJ2-1|TRBV7-9
CASSSKAGGPSVGVFF
TGTGCCAGCAGCTCCAAAGCGGGAGGGCCCAGCGTTGGGGTGTTCTTC
>-|-|TRBJ1-5|TRBV28
CASSFRGSGGNQPQHF
TGTGCCAGTTCCTTTAGAGGGTCAGGGGGCAATCAGCCCCAGCATTTT
>TRBD1|many|TRBJ2-1|TRBV14
CASSRDSYNEQFF
TGTGCCAGCAGCCGGGACAGCTACAATGAGCAGTTCTTC
>-|few|TRBJ1-2|TRBV18
CASSPTENYGYTF
TGTGCCAGCTCACCAACAGAAAACTATGGCTACACCTTC
>-|-|TRBJ2-1|TRBV25-1
CASGINEQFF
TGTGCCAGCGGGATCAATGAGCAGTTCTTC
>TRBD2|few|TRBJ2-1|TRBV12-5
CASGFRTSGRNEQFF
TGTGCTAGTGGTTTCAGGACTAGCGGGAGGAATGAGCAGTTCTTC
>TRBD2|-|TRBJ2-1|TRBV7-9
CASKSWDYALYNEQFF
TGTGCCAGCAAATCCTGGGACTACGCGCTCTACAATGAGCAGTTCTTC
>-|-|TRBJ2-3|TRBV5-6
CASSLAADTQYF
TGTGCCAGCAGCTTGGCGGCAGATACGCAGTATTTT
>-|-|TRBJ1-1|TRBV18
CASSRTFENTEAFF
TGTGCCAGCTCACGTACTTTTGAGAACACTGAAGCTTTCTTT
>TRBD2|few|TRBJ2-5|TRBV10-3
CAISEPIGTSGMETQYF
TGTGCCATCAGTGAGCCGATCGGGACTAGCGGGATGGAGACCCAGTACTTC
>-|few|TRBJ1-2|TRBV14
CASSADRYYGYTF
TGTGCCAGCAGCGCTGACAGATACTATGGCTACACCTTC
>-|-|TRBJ1-1|TRBV5-1
CASSTGERLRTFF
TGCGCCAGCAGCACGGGCGAAAGACTGAGGACTTTCTTT
>-|-|TRBJ2-7|TRBV18
CASSPLRQRVHEQYF
TGTGCCAGCTCTCCCCTAAGGCAGAGGGTTCACGAGCAGTACTTC
>-|-|TRBJ1-1|TRBV28
CASSLHGEAFF
TGTGCCAGCAGTTTGCATGGTGAAGCTTTCTTT
>-|-|TRBJ2-1|TRBV28
CASSLDPRYNEQFF
TGTGCCAGCAGTCTCGACCCTCGATACAATGAGCAGTTCTTC
>-|few|TRBJ2-5|TRBV7-6
CASSWTPVPRETQYF
TGTGCCAGCAGCTGGACCCCCGTCCCCCGGGAGACCCAGTACTTC
>-|-|TRBJ1-1|TRBV2
CASSAENTEAFF
TGTGCCAGCAGTGCCGAGAACACTGAAGCTTTCTTT
>-|-|TRBJ2-7|TRBV5-1
CASSLLLRGDEQYF
TGCGCCAGCAGCTTGTTGCTCCGGGGCGACGAGCAGTACTTC
>-|-|TRBJ2-3|TRBV11-1
CASSSLAASTDTQYF
TGTGCCAGCAGCTCGTTAGCGGCTAGCACAGATACGCAGTATTTT
>TRBD1|-|TRBJ1-5|TRBV4-1
CASSQGVTGTLNQPQHF
TGCGCCAGCAGCCAAGGAGTGACAGGGACCTTAAATCAGCCCCAGCATTTT
>TRBD2|few|TRBJ2-7|TRBV7-2
CASRRTSGRAYEQYF
TGTGCCAGCAGACGGACTAGCGGGAGGGCATACGAGCAGTACTTC
>-|-|TRBJ2-3|TRBV2
CASSRTSTDTQYF
TGTGCCAGCAGTCGGACTAGCACAGATACGCAGTATTTT
>-|-|TRBJ2-2|TRBV5-1
CASSFRTGNTGELFF
TGCGCCAGCAGCTTCCGGACGGGGAACACCGGGGAGCTGTTTTTT
>-|-|TRBJ1-1|TRBV6-1
CASTSPGGNTEAFF
TGTGCCAGCACGTCTCCCGGGGGGAACACTGAAGCTTTCTTT